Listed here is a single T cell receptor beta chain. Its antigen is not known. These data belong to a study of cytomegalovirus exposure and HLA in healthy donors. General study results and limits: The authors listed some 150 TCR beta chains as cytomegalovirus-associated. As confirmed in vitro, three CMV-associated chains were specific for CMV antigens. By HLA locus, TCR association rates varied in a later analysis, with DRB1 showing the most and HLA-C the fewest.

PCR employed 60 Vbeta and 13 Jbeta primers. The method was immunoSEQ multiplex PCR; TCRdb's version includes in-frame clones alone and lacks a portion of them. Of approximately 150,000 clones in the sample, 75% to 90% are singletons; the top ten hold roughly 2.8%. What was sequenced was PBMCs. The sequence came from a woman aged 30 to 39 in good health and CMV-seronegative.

The CDR3 DNA reads as TGTGCCAGTACCCAGGGGGAGACTGAAGCTTTCTTT. Residues: CASTQGETEAFF. The chain links TRBV19 to TRBJ1-1; 7 nucleotides agree with TRBD1. The germline CDR1 and CDR2 sequences are LNHDA and SQIVND (reference sequence). The length of the CDR3 is 12 residues. The V gene end was trimmed by 7 bases and the J gene end by 5 bases; junction bases not matched to a gene: 4.